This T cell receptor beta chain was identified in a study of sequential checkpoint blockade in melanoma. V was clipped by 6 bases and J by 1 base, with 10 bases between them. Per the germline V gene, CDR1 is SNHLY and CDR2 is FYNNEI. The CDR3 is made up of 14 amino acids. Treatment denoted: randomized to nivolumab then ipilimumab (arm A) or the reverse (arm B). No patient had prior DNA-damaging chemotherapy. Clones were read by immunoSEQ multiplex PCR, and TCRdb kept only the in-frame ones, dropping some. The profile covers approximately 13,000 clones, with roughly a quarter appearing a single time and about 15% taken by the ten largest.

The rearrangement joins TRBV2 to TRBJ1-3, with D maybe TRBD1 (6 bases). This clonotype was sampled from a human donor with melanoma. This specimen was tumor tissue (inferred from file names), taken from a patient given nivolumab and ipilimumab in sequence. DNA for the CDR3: TGTGCCAGCAGACTAGGGACATCTGGAAACACCATATATTTT. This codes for CASRLGTSGNTIYF.